The sample holds a few counts of the clone carrying this T cell receptor (beta chain). The data were obtained in a study of PD-L1 blockade in urothelial cancer. Study as a whole: Patients initiated atezolizumab around 2014 at 1,200 mg intravenously every 3 weeks.

Germline CDR1 reads SEHNR; CDR2 reads FQNEAQ (reference sequence). CDR3 length: 17 residues. V lost 5 bases and J 0 bases, leaving 18 bases between the germline ends. Profiled with immunoSEQ multiplex PCR; TCRdb holds only in-frame clones, not every one. The data contain about 44,000 clones, around 80% of them seen just once; the ten biggest clones take up around 2.9%. The receptor comes from a man aged 65-85 years with urothelial cancer. The starting material was PBMCs, obtained around atezolizumab (anti-PD-L1) treatment. The chain employs TRBV7-9 and TRBJ2-3; D might be TRBD1 (6 bases). CDR3 in amino acids: CASSHDIRTASTDTQYF. The CDR3 region has the DNA TGTGCCAGCAGCCACGACATAAGGACAGCTAGCACAGATACGCAGTATTTT.